The subject of this entry is one T cell receptor (beta chain). Its specificity is not known. The PCR employed 60 Vbeta primers together with 13 Jbeta primers. Clones were sequenced by immunoSEQ multiplex PCR, and TCRdb holds only the in-frame ones, with some missing. The specimen's table records 120,000 to 150,000 clones. Per the germline V gene, CDR1 is SGHNT and CDR2 is YYREEE (reference sequence). V lost 1 base to trimming and J lost 1 base, with 6 bases between them. This CDR3 has 13 amino acids. This sample is part of a study of cytomegalovirus exposure and HLA in healthy donors. Overall study results and limits: Most sequenced TCRs were rare (though some public TCRs occurred in many donors). As confirmed in vitro, three CMV-associated chains were specific for CMV antigens. Indistinguishable V segments, including TRBV6-2 and TRBV6-3, were excluded.

Source material: PBMCs. The TCR comes from a woman aged 18-29 years in good health and CMV-seronegative. The chain links TRBV5-4 to TRBJ2-7, with D tentatively TRBD1 (5 bases). The CDR3 loop reads CASSLQGSYEQYV. The DNA of the CDR3 is TGTGCCAGCAGCTTGCAGGGATCCTACGAGCAGTACGTC.